Listed here is a single T cell receptor beta chain. Its antigen is not known. This entry is derived from a study of PD-1 blockade in mismatch repair-deficient tumors. Study summary: All were previously treated, progressing patients with about 11 mismatch repair-deficient cancer types.

Findings of the study overall: Rapid post-treatment expansion, then contraction, generally preceding radiologic response, marked tumor-resident clones.

Libraries were prepared by immunoSEQ multiplex PCR; TCRdb keeps only in-frame clonotypes and omits some of them. Of about 24,000 clones detected, 65% to 85% appear once; the ten largest clones hold around 20%. Trimming took off 2 bases at V and 4 bases at J, with 5 bases between the two ends. This CDR3 is built from 12 residues. CDR1 is SGHTA and CDR2 is FQGNSA in the germline V gene. PCR or immunohistochemistry showed mismatch repair deficiency in every enrolled patient. TCRs were sequenced from a few patients responding to pembrolizumab. This chain connects TRBV7-2 to TRBJ1-2; D call uncertain. Sequencing used peripheral blood, obtained 12 weeks after starting pembrolizumab. The TCR comes from an adult with mismatch repair-deficient cancer. The DNA for the CDR3 is TGTGCCAGCAGCTTATACAGCTATGGCTACACCTTC. It codes for CASSLYSYGYTF. The full variable domain, its missing parts supplied by reference TRBV7-2 and TRBJ1-2, is GAGVSQSPSNKVTEKGKDVELRCDPISGHTALYWYRQSLGQGLEFLIYFQGNSAPDKSGLPSDRFSAERTGGSVSTLTIQRTQQEDSAVYLCASSLYSYGYTFGSGTRLTVV.